The rows below give T cell receptor beta chains drawn from one sample of a study of T cells in Graves' hyperthyroidism and ophthalmopathy. TCRdb analysed the multiplex PCR reads with MiXCR anew, one entry per CDR3 protein. The data hold some 510,000 distinct CDR3 sequences, with less than 25% observed a single time. Sequenced material: blood. These receptors all come from a man younger than 35 with Graves' hyperthyroidism. Both conserved end residues are part of each CDR3. The D gene is left open where the match is weak. Clone size is shown for a subset of rows, as once, few, many or a class of expanded clone.

many	NA	TRBV30	TRBJ2-5	CAWSGGETQYF	TGTGCCTGGAGCGGAGGGGAGACCCAGTACTTC
many	NA	TRBV28	TRBJ2-2	CASSRRDNTGELFF	TGTGCCAGCAGCCGCCGTGATAACACCGGGGAGCTGTTTTTT
many	NA	TRBV5-1	TRBJ2-7	CASSLDWRISYEQYF	TGCGCCAGCAGCTTGGATTGGCGGATCTCCTACGAGCAGTACTTC
many	NA	TRBV5-1	TRBJ2-5	CASSLGQTLRETQYF	TGCGCCAGCAGCTTGGGGCAGACCCTCCGGGAGACCCAGTACTTC
many	NA	TRBV7-8	TRBJ2-5	CASSLYPSKGSQYF	TGTGCCAGCAGCTTATATCCCTCAAAGGGGTCCCAGTACTTC
many	NA	TRBV19	TRBJ1-5	CATHQGGNQPQHF	TGTGCCACCCACCAGGGTGGCAATCAGCCCCAGCATTTT
few	NA	TRBV4-1	TRBJ2-2	CASSHLGRRDTGELFF	TGCGCCAGCAGCCACCTAGGGAGGCGGGACACCGGGGAGCTGTTTTTT
NA	TRBD1	TRBV12-3/TRBV12-4	TRBJ1-1	CASSLRPGGTEAFF	TGTGCCAGCAGCCTAAGGCCAGGGGGCACTGAAGCTTTCTTT
NA	NA	TRBV30	TRBJ1-1	CAWRGHPGSMNTEAVF	TGTGCCTGGAGAGGACACCCAGGTTCCATGAACACTGAAGCTGTCTTT
NA	NA	TRBV14	TRBJ1-1	CASSLRPGLLGDTEAFF	TGTGCCAGCAGCCTCAGACCGGGACTCCTCGGCGACACTGAAGCTTTCTTT
NA	TRBD2	TRBV6-4	TRBJ2-4	CASSMTSEDIQYF	TGTGCCAGCAGTATGACTAGCGAGGACATTCAGTACTTC
NA	NA	TRBV30	TRBJ1-3	CAWSGGASRHSGNTIYF	TGTGCCTGGAGCGGCGGGGCCTCACGACACTCTGGAAACACCATATATTTT
many	NA	TRBV5-1	TRBJ1-1	CASSLQGVNTEAFF	TGCGCCAGCAGCTTGCAGGGCGTGAACACTGAAGCTTTCTTT
NA	NA	TRBV7-9	TRBJ2-4	CASSLSRTLLAKNIKYF	TGTGCCAGCAGCTTGTCGAGGACACTGTTAGCCAAAAACATTAAGTACTTC
NA	NA	TRBV7-6	TRBJ1-5	CASSHTRSRKCSNQPQHF	TGTGCCAGCAGCCACACTCGTTCAAGGAAATGCAGCAATCAGCCCCAGCATTTT
NA	TRBD1	TRBV19	TRBJ1-5	CASSTGGPQPQHF	TGTGCCAGTAGTACAGGGGGTCCTCAGCCCCAGCATTTT
many	NA	TRBV28	TRBJ1-2	CASSFRGDYGYTF	TGTGCCAGCAGTTTTAGGGGAGACTATGGCTACACCTTC
NA	TRBD2	TRBV6-1	TRBJ2-5	CASSEETSGAETQYF	TGTGCCAGCAGTGAAGAGACTAGCGGGGCGGAGACCCAGTACTTC
NA	TRBD1	TRBV6-5	TRBJ2-5	CASSSGSGTGAEETQYF	TGTGCCAGCAGTTCGGGATCCGGGACAGGGGCAGAAGAGACCCAGTACTTC
NA	NA	TRBV6-2/TRBV6-3	TRBJ2-7	CASSRTRQGEQYF	TGTGCCAGCAGTAGGACTCGGCAAGGCGAGCAGTACTTC
NA	NA	TRBV2	TRBJ1-5	CASIEVLTGNQPQHF	TGTGCCAGCATCGAAGTCCTGACCGGCAATCAGCCCCAGCATTTT
NA	NA	TRBV5-1	TRBJ2-5	CASSLELGRETQYF	TGCGCCAGCAGCTTGGAGCTAGGAAGGGAGACCCAGTACTTC
NA	NA	TRBV18	TRBJ2-4	CASSPPQGARNIQYF	TGTGCCAGCTCACCACCGCAAGGGGCACGAAACATTCAGTACTTC
many	NA	TRBV6-1	TRBJ2-7	CASKSLRFYEQYF	TGTGCCAGCAAAAGTTTGAGATTTTACGAGCAGTACTTC
NA	NA	TRBV2	TRBJ1-2	CASSATPLGSYGYTF	TGTGCCAGCAGTGCTACCCCCTTGGGCAGCTATGGCTACACCTTC
few	NA	TRBV4-1	TRBJ2-6	CASSQPRHSGANVLTF	TGCGCCAGCAGCCAACCTAGGCACTCTGGGGCCAACGTCCTGACTTTC
NA	NA	TRBV12-3/TRBV12-4	TRBJ1-1	CASSQREYQSEAFF	TGTGCCAGCAGTCAACGGGAGTACCAGTCTGAAGCTTTCTTT
many	NA	TRBV2	TRBJ1-1	CASPRRGNTEAFF	TGTGCCAGCCCCCGGAGGGGGAACACTGAAGCTTTCTTT
many	NA	TRBV7-2	TRBJ2-5	CASSSAPDYYQETQYF	TGTGCCAGCAGCTCTGCCCCGGACTATTACCAAGAGACCCAGTACTTC
few	TRBD1	TRBV19	TRBJ2-2	CASSTTGGVNGELFF	TGTGCCAGTAGTACTACAGGGGGTGTAAACGGGGAGCTGTTTTTT
many	NA	TRBV12-3/TRBV12-4	TRBJ1-5	CASSKNALDRLNQPQHF	TGTGCCAGCAGCAAAAACGCCCTCGACAGGCTTAATCAGCCCCAGCATTTT
many	TRBD1	TRBV12-3/TRBV12-4	TRBJ2-7	CARAPGQGHEQYF	TGTGCCAGGGCCCCGGGACAGGGCCACGAGCAGTACTTC
many	TRBD1	TRBV28	TRBJ2-7	CASSSRGTGGTYEQYF	TGTGCCAGCAGTTCTCGTGGGACAGGGGGCACCTACGAGCAGTACTTC
NA	NA	TRBV12-3/TRBV12-4	TRBJ2-5	CASRRQTQETQYF	TGTGCCAGCAGAAGACAGACCCAAGAGACCCAGTACTTC
many	TRBD2	TRBV10-3	TRBJ2-5	CAIKSAGGGETQYF	TGTGCCATCAAGTCCGCGGGAGGAGGGGAGACCCAGTACTTC
NA	TRBD1	TRBV28	TRBJ1-2	CASRTGTGAFDYTF	TGTGCCAGCAGGACCGGGACAGGGGCTTTTGACTACACCTTC
many	NA	TRBV28	TRBJ1-3	CASSLKGNTIYF	TGTGCCAGCAGTCTGAAAGGAAACACCATATATTTT
NA	NA	TRBV7-2	TRBJ2-7	CASTLSLEQYF	TGTGCCAGCACCTTATCTCTCGAGCAGTACTTC
many	NA	TRBV12-3/TRBV12-4	TRBJ1-5	CASSNGPTQPQHF	TGTGCCAGCAGCAATGGCCCGACTCAGCCCCAGCATTTT
many	NA	TRBV30	TRBJ1-3	CAWSVGRGDTIYF	TGTGCCTGGAGTGTCGGCAGGGGAGACACCATATATTTT
NA	NA	TRBV20-1	TRBJ1-2	CTVGFNYGYTF	TGCACCGTGGGTTTTAACTATGGCTACACCTTC
NA	NA	TRBV6-2/TRBV6-3	TRBJ2-6	CASSPYPGPGANVLTF	TGTGCCAGCAGCCCCTACCCTGGCCCTGGGGCCAACGTCCTGACTTTC
many	TRBD1	TRBV12-3/TRBV12-4	TRBJ1-5	CASSLGPDRGGQPQHF	TGTGCCAGCAGTTTAGGACCCGACAGGGGAGGGCAGCCCCAGCATTTT
few	NA	TRBV5-1	TRBJ1-1	CATRTDPNTEAFF	TGCGCCACCCGGACCGACCCGAACACTGAAGCTTTCTTT
NA	TRBD1	TRBV28	TRBJ1-6	CASTFQTGLENSPLHF	TGTGCCAGCACCTTCCAGACAGGGCTCGAAAATTCACCCCTCCACTTT
few	NA	TRBV6-1	TRBJ1-2	CASRLSGRNYGYTF	TGTGCCAGCAGACTCTCGGGCAGAAACTATGGCTACACCTTC
once	TRBD1	TRBV20-1	TRBJ1-6	CSARGDSILYNSPLHF	TGCAGTGCTAGAGGGGACAGTATCCTCTATAATTCACCCCTCCACTTT
NA	NA	TRBV18	TRBJ1-1	CASSPPFRSRQTTEAFF	TGTGCCAGCTCACCACCGTTTCGTTCGAGACAGACCACTGAAGCTTTCTTT
many	NA	TRBV7-8	TRBJ2-5	CASSKGQQETQYF	TGTGCCAGCAGCAAAGGACAGCAAGAGACCCAGTACTTC
NA	TRBD1	TRBV20-1	TRBJ2-7	CSVPDRAPYEQYF	TGCAGTGTCCCGGACAGGGCCCCCTACGAGCAGTACTTC
NA	NA	TRBV3-1	TRBJ1-1	CASSQDGSTEAFF	TGTGCCAGCAGCCAAGATGGCAGCACTGAAGCTTTCTTT
many	NA	TRBV19	TRBJ2-2	CARGGCDTGELFF	TGTGCCAGAGGGGGATGCGACACCGGGGAGCTGTTTTTT
many	TRBD1	TRBV2	TRBJ2-7	CASRTGTGFSYEQYF	TGTGCCAGCAGGACCGGGACAGGGTTCTCCTACGAGCAGTACTTC
many	NA	TRBV30	TRBJ1-5	CAWSGLGNQPQHF	TGTGCCTGGAGTGGGTTGGGCAATCAGCCCCAGCATTTT
NA	TRBD2	TRBV29-1	TRBJ2-5	CSADPGTSGEETQYF	TGCAGCGCCGATCCCGGGACTAGCGGGGAGGAGACCCAGTACTTC